This TCR beta chain was recovered during a study of shared clonotypes between healthy human individuals. Free of recent acute infections or vaccinations, the donors were healthy HIV-negative adults. Whole-study results and caveats: Memory subsets generally showed smaller estimated richness than naive subsets did. Some naive CD4 clonotypes, about 5.5%, turned up in common across a few donors.

The germline V and J ends were trimmed by 5 bases and 0 bases, with 17 bases remaining between them. Germline V gene lookup returns CDR1 LNHDA and CDR2 SQIVND (reference sequence). The CDR3 is 17 amino acids. Worth noting for this clone: Its specificity is unknown.

The protocol was immunoSEQ multiplex PCR, while the TCRdb copy is restricted to in-frame clones and leaves out a portion. The sample consists of roughly 2,300,000 clones, 80% to 95% of them appearing once. Sample: naive CD4+ T cells from PBMCs. This sample's subset: CD45RA+ positively selected. The rearrangement joins TRBV19 to TRBJ1-5; D perhaps matches TRBD1 (6 bases). This clonotype was obtained from a man between 18 and 35 years old in good health. Some clones in this sample may be carry-over from other donors' samples. DNA of the CDR3: TGTGCCAGTAGTGGCGACAGGCCTCCGTATAGCAATCAGCCCCAGCATTTT. This codes for CASSGDRPPYSNQPQHF.